This TCR beta chain was profiled in a study of shared T cell receptors in the human thymus. Profiled with immunoSEQ multiplex PCR; TCRdb holds only in-frame clones, not every one. The top ten clones hold around 0.019% of a sample with about 380,000 clones, 85% to 95% of them seen once. Sequencing was carried out using thymocytes. The source of this sequence is a human donor.

The CDR3 is CASRGGSGTEAFF. The CDR3 DNA follows: TGTGCCAGCAGGGGGGGGTCAGGGACTGAAGCTTTCTTT. The chain uses TRBV5-4 and TRBJ1-1; the D gene is possibly TRBD1 (5 bases). The CDR3 is 13 residues long. CDR1 is SGHNT and CDR2 is YYREEE in the germline V gene (reference sequence). V lost 5 bases and J 5 bases, leaving 13 bases between the germline ends. Full variable domain (rest looked up from reference TRBV5-4 and TRBJ1-1): ETGVTQSPTHLIKTRGQQVTLRCSSQSGHNTVSWYQQALGQGPQFIFQYYREEENGRGNFPPRFSGLQFPNYSSELNVNALELDDSALYLCASRGGSGTEAFFGQGTRLTVV.